This note documents a single T cell receptor (beta chain) sequence. Its specificity is not known. This CDR3 comprises 17 residues. Per germline, CDR1 PRHDT and CDR2 FYEKMQ (reference sequence). V dropped 0 bases and J dropped 2; count of bases not matched to a gene: 7. This entry comes from a study of T cells in localized non-small cell lung cancer. The repertoire was sequenced with immunoSEQ multiplex PCR; TCRdb's copy has only in-frame clones and lacks some. The table records 45,000 to 60,000 clones, around four fifths of them present only once. General study points: Appearance in adjacent lung was seen for a median 57 of the top 100 tumor clones. Tumor showed lower T cell clonality than uninvolved adjacent lung, where it was highest.

The chain carries TRBV13 and TRBJ1-1, with TRBD1 matching over 9 bases. The receptor's source is a female donor older than 55 with stage II squamous cell lung carcinoma. The specimen comprised peripheral blood, sampled before any cancer treatment. This CDR3 is CASSLGLGDRANTEAFF. In nucleotides, the CDR3 is TGTGCCAGCAGCTTAGGCCTAGGGGACAGGGCTAACACTGAAGCTTTCTTT.